This TCR beta chain emerged from a study of shared clonotypes between healthy human individuals. Study at large: Researchers assigned three CD4 naive, three CD4 memory, two CD8 naive and one CD8 memory plate to each donor.

Assay used: immunoSEQ multiplex PCR; TCRdb lists only in-frame clones, some missing. The sample holds about 1 million clones, around 74% seen once. CD4+ cells were split into CD45RA+ naive and CD45RA-negative memory subsets. Germline CDR1 and CDR2: SGHAT and FQNNGV. The V gene lost 5 bases and the J gene lost 1 base, with 12 bases spanning the gap. CDR3 length: 15 residues. This TCR came from a man aged 18 to 30 in good health. The gene calls are TRBV11-2 and TRBJ2-1; D is tentatively TRBD1 or TRBD2 (5 bases each). The sequencing input was memory CD4+ T cells sorted from blood. Subset noted: CD45RA-negative fraction. CDR3 sequence reads: CASSQRWGSYNEQFF. The CDR3 region has the DNA TGTGCCAGCAGCCAAAGGTGGGGGTCCTACAATGAGCAGTTCTTC.